The present T cell receptor beta chain was sequenced within a study of OX40 agonist ivuxolimab in advanced cancers. The overall study: Patients were treated with ivuxolimab, an agonistic anti-OX40 (CD134) antibody. Partial responses were seen in three patients, one with hepatocellular carcinoma and two with cutaneous melanoma. Study results and caveats: Clonal expansion from baseline to week 6 occurred in both CD4+ and CD8+ T cells. Low normalized clonal expansion also occurred in some nonresponding patients.

This table comes from immunoSEQ multiplex PCR, and its TCRdb copy is limited to in-frame clones, with some not included. The data contain approximately 63,000 clones, 86% of them singletons. From germline, CDR1 is LNHDA and CDR2 SQIVND (reference sequence). CDR3 length: 12 amino acids. The V end was cut by 3 bases, the J end by 7 bases, with 7 bases between. In the case of this clone: What it recognizes is unknown.

J is TRBJ2-4 and V is TRBV19; no reliable D call. The input for sequencing was CD4+ or CD8+ T cells sorted from blood, taken in a trial of the OX40 agonist ivuxolimab. The TCR comes from an adult with an advanced solid tumor such as melanoma, head and neck, liver or kidney cancer. The CDR3 region is CASSMEGNIQYF. The CDR3 region has the DNA TGTGCCAGTAGTATGGAAGGGAACATTCAGTACTTC.